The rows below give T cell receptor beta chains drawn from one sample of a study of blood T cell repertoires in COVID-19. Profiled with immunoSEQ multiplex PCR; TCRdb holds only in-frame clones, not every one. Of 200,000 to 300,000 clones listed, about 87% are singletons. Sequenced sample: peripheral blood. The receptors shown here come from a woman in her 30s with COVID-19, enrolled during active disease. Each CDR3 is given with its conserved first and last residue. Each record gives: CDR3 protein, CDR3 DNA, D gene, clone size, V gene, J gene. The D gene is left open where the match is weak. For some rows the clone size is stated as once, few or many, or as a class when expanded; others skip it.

CDR3: CATVNGNTGELFF
DNA: TGTGCCACCGTGAACGGTAACACCGGGGAGCTGTTTTTT
D: NA
size: NA
V: TRBV15
J: TRBJ2-2

CDR3: CASSYRGFDEQYF
DNA: TGTGCCAGCAGTTATAGGGGTTTCGACGAGCAGTACTTC
D: NA
size: NA
V: TRBV6-2/TRBV6-3
J: TRBJ2-7

CDR3: CASRSTSGTGRNIQYF
DNA: TGTGCCAGCAGGTCGACATCCGGGACAGGGCGGAACATTCAGTACTTC
D: TRBD1
size: NA
V: TRBV28
J: TRBJ2-4

CDR3: CSVVLAANTDTQYF
DNA: TGCAGCGTTGTACTAGCGGCTAACACAGATACGCAGTATTTT
D: TRBD2
size: NA
V: TRBV29-1
J: TRBJ2-3

CDR3: CASTPGSDYGYTF
DNA: TGTGCCAGCACCCCGGGGTCGGACTATGGCTACACCTTC
D: NA
size: NA
V: TRBV9
J: TRBJ1-2

CDR3: CASRTPSYEQYF
DNA: TGTGCCAGCAGGACACCTTCCTACGAGCAGTACTTC
D: NA
size: NA
V: TRBV28
J: TRBJ2-7

CDR3: CASSIGPGVSSYGYTF
DNA: TGTGCCAGTAGTATAGGACCAGGGGTATCATCCTATGGCTACACCTTC
D: NA
size: NA
V: TRBV19
J: TRBJ1-2

CDR3: CASSLAYRGFTDTQYF
DNA: TGTGCCAGCAGCCTTGCCTACAGGGGATTCACAGATACGCAGTATTTT
D: TRBD1
size: once
V: TRBV27
J: TRBJ2-3

CDR3: CASSSQGIGAREQYF
DNA: TGTGCCAGCAGCTCGCAGGGGATCGGGGCGCGGGAGCAGTACTTC
D: NA
size: once
V: TRBV5-5
J: TRBJ2-7

CDR3: CASSQRTSGRLMPKETQYF
DNA: TGTGCCAGCAGTCAAAGGACTAGCGGGAGATTAATGCCGAAAGAGACCCAGTACTTC
D: TRBD2
size: NA
V: TRBV27
J: TRBJ2-5

CDR3: CASSNPAGISYNEQFF
DNA: TGTGCCAGTAGTAACCCAGCGGGAATTTCCTACAATGAGCAGTTCTTC
D: TRBD2
size: NA
V: TRBV19
J: TRBJ2-1

CDR3: CASSANAHENSPLHF
DNA: TGTGCCAGCAGTGCAAATGCCCATGAGAATTCACCCCTCCACTTT
D: NA
size: NA
V: TRBV2
J: TRBJ1-6

CDR3: CATDRGPTGELFF
DNA: TGTGCCACGGACAGGGGGCCCACCGGGGAGCTGTTTTTT
D: TRBD1
size: NA
V: TRBV19
J: TRBJ2-2

CDR3: CASSKNPVGTRITTVSYEQYF
DNA: TGTGCCAGCAGCAAAAACCCCGTCGGGACTAGGATAACAACCGTCTCCTACGAGCAGTACTTC
D: NA
size: NA
V: TRBV21-1
J: TRBJ2-7

CDR3: CASSAVTGKDNSPLHF
DNA: TGTGCCAGCAGCGCTGTGACAGGGAAGGATAATTCACCCCTCCACTTT
D: TRBD1
size: NA
V: TRBV7-9
J: TRBJ1-6

CDR3: CASSVFSGGDIFF
DNA: TGTGCCAGCAGCGTTTTTAGCGGGGGGGACATTTTCTTC
D: TRBD2
size: NA
V: TRBV6-4
J: TRBJ2-1

CDR3: CASSPTGLAGAETQYF
DNA: TGCGCCAGCAGCCCGACGGGACTAGCGGGAGCGGAGACCCAGTACTTC
D: TRBD2
size: NA
V: TRBV5-1
J: TRBJ2-5

CDR3: CASSPFRGRFDTEAFF
DNA: TGTGCCAGCAGCCCCTTTAGGGGTCGGTTTGACACTGAAGCTTTCTTT
D: NA
size: NA
V: TRBV16
J: TRBJ1-1

CDR3: CASSYPEAGDYGYTF
DNA: TGTGCCAGCAGTTACCCCGAGGCGGGGGACTATGGCTACACCTTC
D: NA
size: NA
V: TRBV6-6
J: TRBJ1-2

CDR3: CASSLRGTGEAFF
DNA: TGTGCCAGCAGCTTAAGAGGGACAGGTGAAGCTTTCTTT
D: TRBD1
size: NA
V: TRBV13
J: TRBJ1-1

CDR3: CASSPRQGLDYGYTF
DNA: TGTGCCAGCAGCCCGAGACAGGGGCTGGACTATGGCTACACCTTC
D: TRBD1
size: NA
V: TRBV9
J: TRBJ1-2

CDR3: CASTRRLAVSYNEQFF
DNA: TGTGCCAGCACCCGAAGACTAGCCGTATCCTACAATGAGCAGTTCTTC
D: TRBD2
size: NA
V: TRBV28
J: TRBJ2-1

CDR3: CASTKTGAGDTEAFF
DNA: TGCGCCAGCACAAAGACAGGGGCGGGTGACACTGAAGCTTTCTTT
D: TRBD1
size: NA
V: TRBV10-2
J: TRBJ1-1

CDR3: CASSWGSRGTGELFF
DNA: TGCGCCAGCAGCTGGGGGTCGCGGGGGACCGGGGAGCTGTTTTTT
D: TRBD2
size: NA
V: TRBV5-1
J: TRBJ2-2

CDR3: CASSLNPGQGHYGYTF
DNA: TGTGCCAGCAGCCTAAACCCGGGACAGGGACACTATGGCTACACCTTC
D: TRBD1
size: NA
V: TRBV5-4
J: TRBJ1-2

CDR3: CASSSWTGADTEAFF
DNA: TGTGCCAGCAGCTCATGGACAGGCGCGGACACTGAAGCTTTCTTT
D: TRBD1
size: NA
V: TRBV5-8
J: TRBJ1-1

CDR3: CSVDSGQTSGANVLTF
DNA: TGCAGCGTTGACTCGGGACAGACCTCTGGGGCCAACGTCCTGACTTTC
D: TRBD1
size: once
V: TRBV29-1
J: TRBJ2-6

CDR3: CASSPHRATNEKLFF
DNA: TGTGCCAGCAGTCCCCACAGGGCAACTAATGAAAAACTGTTTTTT
D: NA
size: NA
V: TRBV28
J: TRBJ1-4

CDR3: CASSSGTRDTDTQYF
DNA: TGCGCCAGCAGCTCCGGGACTAGGGACACAGATACGCAGTATTTT
D: TRBD2
size: NA
V: TRBV5-1
J: TRBJ2-3

CDR3: CASSPSGLSKNIQYF
DNA: TGTGCCAGCTCTCCTAGCGGACTCTCCAAAAACATTCAGTACTTC
D: TRBD2
size: NA
V: TRBV18
J: TRBJ2-4

CDR3: CASHTPTSGGTETQYF
DNA: TGTGCCAGCCACACCCCTACTAGCGGGGGGACAGAGACCCAGTACTTC
D: TRBD2
size: NA
V: TRBV28
J: TRBJ2-5

CDR3: CASSFKSRGNTDTQYF
DNA: TGTGCCAGCAGCTTTAAGTCGAGGGGGAACACAGATACGCAGTATTTT
D: NA
size: NA
V: TRBV13
J: TRBJ2-3

CDR3: CAISRTGEGLAYGYTF
DNA: TGTGCCATCAGTCGGACAGGGGAAGGACTAGCCTATGGCTACACCTTC
D: TRBD1
size: NA
V: TRBV10-3
J: TRBJ1-2

CDR3: CAIKQGEEQFF
DNA: TGTGCCATCAAACAGGGAGAAGAGCAGTTCTTC
D: NA
size: NA
V: TRBV10-3
J: TRBJ2-1

CDR3: CASRAGTASGNTIYF
DNA: TGTGCCAGCAGAGCCGGGACAGCCTCCGGAAACACCATATATTTT
D: TRBD1
size: NA
V: TRBV2
J: TRBJ1-3

CDR3: CASSQGLRSYEQYF
DNA: TGCGCCAGCAGCCAAGGGCTGAGGTCCTACGAGCAGTACTTC
D: NA
size: many
V: TRBV4-1
J: TRBJ2-7

CDR3: CASSQDLAGAGYNEQFF
DNA: TGCGCCAGCAGCCAAGACCTAGCGGGAGCGGGATACAATGAGCAGTTCTTC
D: TRBD2
size: NA
V: TRBV4-3
J: TRBJ2-1

CDR3: CATRDAGTSSYNEQFF
DNA: TGTGCCACTCGGGACGCCGGGACTAGCTCCTACAATGAGCAGTTCTTC
D: TRBD2
size: NA
V: TRBV19
J: TRBJ2-1

CDR3: CAVSSDLYNSPLHF
DNA: TGTGCCGTCTCCAGCGACCTCTATAATTCACCCCTCCACTTT
D: NA
size: once
V: TRBV10-3
J: TRBJ1-6

CDR3: CASSPQGALSNQPQHF
DNA: TGTGCCAGCAGCCCCCAGGGGGCGCTTAGCAATCAGCCCCAGCATTTT
D: TRBD1
size: NA
V: TRBV3-1/TRBV3-2
J: TRBJ1-5

CDR3: CASSAGQGVTPLHF
DNA: TGCGCCAGCAGCGCCGGACAGGGGGTGACACCCCTCCACTTT
D: TRBD1
size: NA
V: TRBV5-1
J: TRBJ1-6

CDR3: CASSSRETAQYF
DNA: TGTGCCAGCAGCTCCCGGGAGACGGCGCAGTATTTT
D: NA
size: NA
V: TRBV11-3
J: TRBJ2-3

CDR3: CATRRTANYGYTF
DNA: TGTGCCACCAGAAGAACAGCTAACTATGGCTACACCTTC
D: NA
size: NA
V: TRBV19
J: TRBJ1-2

CDR3: CASSTGAVYEQYF
DNA: TGTGCCAGCAGCACAGGGGCGGTGTACGAGCAGTACTTC
D: TRBD1
size: NA
V: TRBV28
J: TRBJ2-7

CDR3: CASRPGLFYGYTF
DNA: TGTGCCAGCAGGCCAGGGCTTTTCTATGGCTACACCTTC
D: NA
size: NA
V: TRBV28
J: TRBJ1-2

CDR3: CASSEGTLNTEAFF
DNA: TGTGCCAGCAGTGAGGGCACCTTGAACACTGAAGCTTTCTTT
D: NA
size: few
V: TRBV2
J: TRBJ1-1

CDR3: CASSSSPGRTEDF
DNA: TGTGCCAGCAGCTCCTCGCCCGGCCGGACGGAGGACTTC
D: NA
size: NA
V: TRBV7-2
J: TRBJ2-7

CDR3: CASSFGGMNTEAFF
DNA: TGTGCCAGCAGCTTTGGGGGGATGAACACTGAAGCTTTCTTT
D: NA
size: NA
V: TRBV7-2
J: TRBJ1-1

CDR3: CASSLWTGTSNEQYF
DNA: TGCGCCAGCAGCTTATGGACAGGGACGAGCAACGAGCAGTACTTC
D: TRBD1
size: NA
V: TRBV5-1
J: TRBJ2-7

CDR3: CASSRDFLSSYNSPLHF
DNA: TGTGCCAGCAGTAGGGACTTTCTGAGCTCCTATAATTCACCCCTCCACTTT
D: NA
size: NA
V: TRBV27
J: TRBJ1-6

CDR3: CASSWGLGSNIQYF
DNA: TGTGCCAGCAGCTGGGGACTAGGGAGCAACATTCAGTACTTC
D: TRBD2
size: NA
V: TRBV7-2
J: TRBJ2-4

CDR3: CATSERTDYNEQFF
DNA: TGTGCCACCAGTGAACGGACAGACTACAATGAGCAGTTCTTC
D: NA
size: NA
V: TRBV24-1
J: TRBJ2-1

CDR3: CASSKGGGADEQFF
DNA: TGTGCCAGTAGTAAGGGCGGGGGGGCAGATGAGCAGTTCTTC
D: TRBD2
size: once
V: TRBV19
J: TRBJ2-1